These 12 T cell receptor beta chains share one sample of origin, sequenced in a study of T cells and Merkel cell carcinoma outcomes. Measured with immunoSEQ multiplex PCR; TCRdb has only the in-frame clones, and not every one. The data contain about 19,000 clones, over 75% of them singletons. The specimen sequenced was tumor tissue from Merkel cell carcinoma. These receptors were taken from a human donor with Merkel cell carcinoma.

Of note for this clone: The same CDR3 is also encoded by other DNA sequences in this sample. The chain carries TRBV30 and TRBJ2-3; a possible D gene is TRBD2 (5 bases). The germline gives CDR1 GTSNPN, CDR2 SVGIG (reference sequence). The CDR3 is 12 amino acids. Trimming cost V 0 bases and J 6 bases, with 7 bases left between them. CDR3 residues: CAWSVLGDTQYF. The CDR3 bases are TGTGCCTGGAGTGTACTAGGGGATACGCAGTATTTT.

The gene calls are TRBV7-2 and TRBJ2-7; possibly TRBD1 for D (6 bases). Germline-derived CDR1 and CDR2 are SGHTA and FQGNSA. V dropped 4 bases and J dropped 6 bases, with 19 bases sitting between them. CDR3 length equals 15 residues. In nucleotides, the CDR3 is TGTGCCAGCAGCTCCCAGGGACATTTCCCTGGCGAGCAGTACTTC. It translates to CASSSQGHFPGEQYF.

V gene TRBV19 combines with J gene TRBJ2-2; the D gene is possibly TRBD1 (5 bases). Looked up from germline, CDR1 is LNHDA and CDR2 is SQIVND (reference sequence). This CDR3 region has 14 residues. Trimming stripped 2 bases from V and 6 bases from J, with 10 bases between. Here the CDR3 DNA reads TGTGCCAGTAGTATACAAACAGGCTCCGGGGAGCTGTTTTTT. Protein product: CASSIQTGSGELFF.

This clone was detected only a few times. The chain has TRBV19 and TRBJ2-1; a weak D match, TRBD2 (6 bases). CDR1 and CDR2 (germline): LNHDA, SQIVND (reference sequence). The CDR3 contains 15 residues. V was shortened by 3 bases and J by 5 bases, with 14 bases between the two germline ends. This CDR3 reads CASSIDRDFHNEQFF. CDR3 nucleotides: TGTGCCAGTAGTATCGACCGGGACTTTCACAATGAGCAGTTCTTC.

This chain links TRBV7-9 with TRBJ2-7, with TRBD2 identical over 14 bases. CDR3 length equals 19 residues. V lost 8 bases to trimming and J lost 3 bases; unmatched junction nucleotides: 18. Germline-derived CDR1 and CDR2 are SEHNR and FQNEAQ (reference sequence). The CDR3 DNA reads TGTGCCAGCGCACAATTCCTCGGGACTAGCGGGAGTATGGGCTACGAGCAGTACTTC. Translated: CASAQFLGTSGSMGYEQYF.

The V gene is TRBV5-1, the J gene TRBJ2-1, with TRBD2 as a possible D gene (5 bases). The V end lost 1 base, the J end lost 6 bases, and 11 bases lay between the germline ends. This CDR3 comprises 14 residues. The germline V gene encodes CDR1 SGHRS and CDR2 YFSETQ. Here the CDR3 DNA reads TGCGCCAGCAGCTTGACCCGGGAAGGCAATGAGCAGTTCTTC. As protein: CASSLTREGNEQFF.

V usage is TRBV6-1 and J usage is TRBJ2-1; no definite D call. Germline-derived CDR1 and CDR2 are MNHNS and SASEGT. The CDR3 runs to 16 residues. Trimming pared 2 bases from V and 3 bases from J, leaving 14 bases between. CDR3 protein: CASSELGLRLYNEQFF. Written as DNA, the CDR3 is TGTGCCAGCAGTGAACTCGGTCTTCGACTCTACAATGAGCAGTTCTTC.

Only one count was recorded for this clone. The V call is TRBV29-1, the J call TRBJ2-3; D remains unclear. Trimming stripped 7 bases from V and 6 bases from J, with 2 bases between. This CDR3 contains 8 residues. Per germline, CDR1 SQVTM and CDR2 ANQGSEA. In DNA form, the CDR3 reads TGCAGCGGCGATACGCAGTATTTT. The encoded protein is CSGDTQYF.

The gene calls are TRBV2 and TRBJ2-5; possible D gene TRBD2, 6 bases. The CDR3 is made up of 14 amino acids. The germline CDR1 and CDR2 sequences are SNHLY and FYNNEI. V shed 7 bases and J shed 13 bases, with 25 bases lying between them. CDR3 in amino acids: CASMETEGGKVRYF. The DNA of the CDR3 is TGTGCCAGCATGGAAACAGAGGGCGGGAAAGTGCGGTACTTC.

V usage is TRBV2 and J usage is TRBJ2-5; TRBD2 aligns across 13 bases. Germline V gene data show CDR1 as SNHLY and CDR2 as FYNNEI. V lost 11 bases to trimming and J lost 2 bases; unmatched junction nucleotides: 5. This CDR3 region has 14 residues. CDR3 DNA sequence: TGTGCCGTCGGGACTAGCGGGGAACAAGAGACCCAGTACTTC. This codes for CAVGTSGEQETQYF.

V gene TRBV6-1 combines with J gene TRBJ2-1; tentative D call: TRBD1 (5 bases). Trimming left V 2 bases short and J 9 bases short, with 17 bases between. The CDR3 totals 15 residues. CDR1 and CDR2 (germline): MNHNS, SASEGT. The CDR3 nucleotides are TGTGCCAGCAGTGAATCGGCAGGGTGGTATGTTGAGCAGTTCTTC. Residues: CASSESAGWYVEQFF.

CDR3: CASRIGHTRPDTQYF. The CDR3 DNA reads TGTGCCAGCAGGATCGGACACACCCGGCCTGATACGCAGTATTTT. The rearrangement links TRBV5-6 to TRBJ2-3; weak D call: TRBD1 (5 bases). Trimming cost V 5 bases and J 6 bases, with 19 bases left between them. The germline V gene has CDR1 SGHDT and CDR2 YYEEEE. The CDR3 has 15 amino acids.